This T cell receptor beta chain was profiled in a study of T cells in Graves' hyperthyroidism and ophthalmopathy. Study-level points and caveats: Researchers found most expanded thyroid clonotypes above 0.001 in blood as well.

Amplification targeted TCR beta CDR3 regions from RNA transcripts. First-round RT-PCR with HTBI primers amplified the TCR CDR3 region. Each CDR3 protein is one row after TCRdb ran MiXCR on the multiplex PCR reads. The data show around 300,000 distinct CDR3 sequences, with 13% seen just once and 7.8% held by the top ten. Clinicians diagnosed patients from clinical symptoms, serum thyroxine and TRAb, thyroid ultrasound and orbital computed tomography. Trimming removed 5 bases from V and 2 bases from J, with 12 bases in between. CDR3 length equals 13 residues. Germline CDR1 is DFQATT and CDR2 is SNEGSKA (reference sequence). This clonotype was observed many times. Antigen: not known.

This TCR was sampled from a woman aged 25 to 39 with Graves' hyperthyroidism that later progressed to Graves' ophthalmopathy. The rearrangement links TRBV20-1 to TRBJ2-5; D is possibly TRBD2 (6 bases). Material: blood. For the CDR3, the DNA is TGCAGTGCTTTCTTAGCGGTTCAAGAGACCCAGTACTTC. Translated, it gives CSAFLAVQETQYF.